These 29 T cell receptor beta chains share one sample of origin, sequenced in a study of radiotherapy plus CTLA-4 blockade in lung cancer. Produced via immunoSEQ multiplex PCR; TCRdb's table is partial and in-frame only. Counted here are over 60,000 clones, more than 85% occurring once; the ten biggest clones make up around 1%. Here the sequenced sample was peripheral blood, taken from a patient treated with radiotherapy plus ipilimumab. These receptors came from a human donor with non-small cell lung cancer who had stable disease on radiotherapy plus ipilimumab.

This clone was counted a single time. V and J are TRBV11-2 and TRBJ1-5; unclear D gene. The CDR3 is made up of 13 amino acids. Germline V gives CDR1 SGHAT, CDR2 FQNNGV. V lost 4 bases to trimming and J lost 0 bases, with 4 bases between them. CDR3 sequence (DNA): TGTGCCAGCAGCTATGATAGCAATCAGCCCCAGCATTTT. It is translated as CASSYDSNQPQHF.

The J gene is TRBJ2-1, the V gene TRBV5-1; D may be TRBD1 (6 bases). Trimming took off 2 bases at V and 2 bases at J, with 8 bases between the two ends. CDR3 length: 14 amino acids. Germline values: CDR1 SGHRS, CDR2 YFSETQ. The CDR3 is CASSFRDTYNEQFF. The DNA of the CDR3 is TGCGCCAGCAGCTTCCGGGACACCTACAATGAGCAGTTCTTC.

The CDR3 is CASSVSGHGYTF. CDR3 DNA sequence: TGTGCCAGCAGTGTATCGGGGCATGGCTACACCTTC. The chain couples TRBV25-1 to TRBJ1-2; a weak D match, TRBD1 (5 bases). V was pared by 4 bases and J by 6 bases, with 9 bases between. This CDR3 contains 12 residues. Per the germline V gene, CDR1 is MGHDK and CDR2 is SYGVNS.

This clone was found once. V usage is TRBV14 and J usage is TRBJ2-7; D is possibly TRBD2 (6 bases). CDR1 is SGHDN, CDR2 FVKESK, per germline. The V end was cut by 4 bases, the J end by 6 bases, with 13 bases between. The CDR3 length is 13 residues. CDR3 nucleotide sequence: TGTGCCAGCAGCCGGAACTTGGGGGGCGAGCAGTACTTC. Translated, it gives CASSRNLGGEQYF.

This clone was seen a few times. V and J are TRBV28 and TRBJ1-1; D remains ambiguous. The V end lost 7 bases, the J end lost 0 bases, and 9 bases lay between the germline ends. Germline V gene data show CDR1 as MDHEN and CDR2 as SYDVKM. The CDR3 spans 13 residues. The CDR3 coding sequence is TGTGCCAGCATCCCTACTCTGAACACTGAAGCTTTCTTT. Encoded protein: CASIPTLNTEAFF.

The genes are TRBV19 and TRBJ2-5; 15 bases are a match to TRBD2. From germline, CDR1 is LNHDA and CDR2 SQIVND (reference sequence). The CDR3 contains 18 residues. Germline trimming cut 5 bases from V and 4 bases from J; bases unmatched to any gene: 11. CDR3 DNA: TGTGCCAGTAGTTACACCGGCGGACTAGCGGGAGGGCGAGAGACCCAGTACTTC. Amino acids: CASSYTGGLAGGRETQYF.

The J gene is TRBJ2-1, the V gene TRBV5-1, with TRBD2 identical over 8 bases. The CDR3 covers 15 residues. V was clipped by 3 bases and J by 7 bases; unmatched bases: 9. Germline V lookup: CDR1 SGHRS, CDR2 YFSETQ. The CDR3 DNA is TGCGCCAGCAGCTCCGGACTAGCCCGGGAAAATGAGCAGTTCTTC. Translation gives CASSSGLARENEQFF.

The chain links TRBV7-2 to TRBJ2-3; D gene ambiguous. Per germline, CDR1 SGHTA and CDR2 FQGNSA. The CDR3 extends over 16 amino acids. Deletions cut 5 bases from V and 0 bases from J, with 15 bases between. DNA for the CDR3: TGTGCCAGCAGCCATGGGTGGGCAGGTAGCACAGATACGCAGTATTTT. Translating gives CASSHGWAGSTDTQYF.

The V call is TRBV19, the J call TRBJ1-6, with D perhaps TRBD1 (5 bases). The ends were cut back, 4 bases at V and 6 bases at J, with 16 bases in the middle. From germline, CDR1 is LNHDA and CDR2 SQIVND (reference sequence). CDR3 length: 16 amino acids. CDR3 loop: CASSNDQGGGNSPLHF. CDR3 coding DNA: TGTGCCAGTAGTAACGATCAGGGAGGAGGTAATTCACCCCTCCACTTT.

The chain joins TRBV27 to TRBJ1-1; 9 nucleotides match TRBD1. With V trimmed by 6 bases and J by 1 base, 9 bases remained unmatched. The CDR3 sequence is 16 residues long. Germline V gene sequence: CDR1 MNHEY, CDR2 SMNVEV (reference sequence). The CDR3 DNA reads TGTGCCAGCAGCCAGCGCCCGGGACAGGGGAACACTGAAGCTTTCTTT. Its protein is CASSQRPGQGNTEAFF.

The chain joins TRBV7-3 to TRBJ2-1; TRBD2 aligns across 10 bases. J gave up 7 bases and V 4 bases, and 7 bases lay outside the gene matches. This CDR3 comprises 15 residues. Germline V gives CDR1 SGHTA, CDR2 FQGTGA. The CDR3, as DNA: TGTGCCAGCAGCTACCTAGCGGGAGTAGGAAATGAGCAGTTCTTC. This encodes CASSYLAGVGNEQFF. Complete variable domain (other parts from reference TRBV7-3 and TRBJ2-1): GAGVSQTPSNKVTEKGKYVELRCDPISGHTALYWYRQSLGQGPEFLIYFQGTGAADDSGLPNDRFFAVRPEGSVSTLKIQRTERGDSAVYLCASSYLAGVGNEQFFGPGTRLTVL.

The J gene is TRBJ1-2, the V gene TRBV7-9; D gene uncertain. Trimming pared 6 bases from V and 3 bases from J, leaving 11 bases between. The CDR3 is made up of 13 amino acids. CDR1 is SEHNR, CDR2 FQNEAQ, per germline (reference sequence). The CDR3 region has the DNA TGTGCCAGCAGAGCGGGGAAGGACTATGGCTACACCTTC. Translated: CASRAGKDYGYTF. The whole variable domain, filled in from reference TRBV7-9 and TRBJ1-2, reads DTGVSQNPRHKITKRGQNVTFRCDPISEHNRLYWYRQTLGQGPEFLTYFQNEAQLEKSRLLSDRFSAERPKGSFSTLEIQRTEQGDSAMYLCASRAGKDYGYTFGSGTRLTVV.

The rearrangement uses TRBV6-1 and TRBJ1-6; D is ambiguous. CDR3 size: 14 residues. V was clipped by 2 bases and J by 6 bases, with 8 bases between them. CDR1 and CDR2 (germline): MNHNS, SASEGT. The CDR3 sequence: CASSERQPNSPLHF. As DNA, the CDR3 is TGTGCCAGCAGTGAACGTCAGCCTAATTCACCCCTCCACTTT.

The gene calls are TRBV9 and TRBJ2-3, with TRBD2 identical over 7 bases. After removal of 2 bases from V and 1 base from J, the junction contained 1 base not matched to a gene. Germline V gene sequence: CDR1 SGDLS, CDR2 YYNGEE. This CDR3 contains 14 residues. The CDR3 is CASSVTSGTDTQYF. Here the CDR3 DNA reads TGTGCCAGCAGCGTCACTAGCGGCACAGATACGCAGTATTTT.

This chain connects TRBV6-4 to TRBJ2-7; D perhaps matches TRBD2 (5 bases). The ends were cut back, 5 bases at V and 3 bases at J, with 11 bases in the middle. CDR1 and CDR2 (germline): MRHNA, SNTAGT. The CDR3 runs 13 residues. Written as DNA, the CDR3 is TGTGCCAGCAGTCAATGGGCGGGCTACGAGCAGTACTTC. It specifies CASSQWAGYEQYF.

This clone appeared a few times. The gene calls are TRBV6-5 and TRBJ2-3; 9 bases are a match to TRBD1. The V gene end was trimmed by 5 bases and the J gene end by 6 bases; junction bases not matched to a gene: 6. This CDR3 comprises 14 residues. Germline V gene sequence: CDR1 MNHEY, CDR2 SVGAGI. The CDR3 sequence is CASSPGTGKDTQYF. CDR3 in DNA: TGTGCCAGCAGTCCCGGGACAGGGAAGGATACGCAGTATTTT.

This sequence joins TRBV5-6 and TRBJ1-6; 8 nucleotides line up with TRBD1. This CDR3 has 16 residues. V shed 4 bases, J shed 0 bases, and the junction held 3 bases outside the gene matches. Germline V CDR1 and CDR2: SGHDT, YYEEEE. In DNA, the CDR3 is TGTGCCAGCAGCACGACAGGGGTCTCCTATAATTCACCCCTCCACTTT. Translation: CASSTTGVSYNSPLHF.

The V and J genes are TRBV9 and TRBJ2-3; TRBD1 agrees at 10 bases. Germline V gene data show CDR1 as SGDLS and CDR2 as YYNGEE. V shed 3 bases, J shed 1 base, and the junction held 5 bases outside the gene matches. This CDR3 contains 16 residues. The CDR3 region has the DNA TGTGCCAGCAGCGCCCCCGGGACAGGGGGCACAGATACGCAGTATTTT. Its protein is CASSAPGTGGTDTQYF.

This rearrangement joins TRBV27 to TRBJ2-7; D is perhaps TRBD2 (6 bases). This CDR3 is built from 14 residues. The V and J ends lost 3 bases and 5 bases respectively, with 14 bases between them. Germline lookup yields CDR1 MNHEY and CDR2 SMNVEV (reference sequence). This chain's CDR3 is CASSLGDSYNEQYF. In DNA form, the CDR3 reads TGTGCCAGCAGTTTGGGGGACTCTTATAACGAGCAGTACTTC.

This rearrangement joins TRBV18 to TRBJ2-3; D gene unclear. V lost 1 base and J 2 bases, leaving 10 bases between the germline ends. CDR3 length: 15 amino acids. Germline CDR1 and CDR2: KGHSH and LQKENI. CDR3 sequence: CASSPLDRNTDTQYF. CDR3 bases: TGTGCCAGCTCACCACTTGACCGGAACACAGATACGCAGTATTTT.

The chain carries TRBV5-4 and TRBJ2-6, with 13 bases that match TRBD2. The CDR3 contains 16 residues. Germline V gene lookup returns CDR1 SGHNT and CDR2 YYREEE (reference sequence). After removal of 4 bases from V and 9 bases from J, the junction contained 7 bases not matched to a gene. The CDR3 DNA reads TGTGCCAGCAGCGGGGAGGGACTAGCGGGAAGCAACGTCCTGACTTTC. Translation gives CASSGEGLAGSNVLTF.

The V call is TRBV7-8, the J call TRBJ2-1; 8 positions agree with TRBD2. The length of the CDR3 is 16 residues. CDR1 and CDR2 (germline): SGHVS, FQNEAQ. Trimming took 4 bases from V and 2 from J; bases not matched to a gene: 7. CDR3 region: CASSSRVAGPYNEQFF. The DNA of the CDR3 is TGTGCCAGCAGCTCCCGGGTAGCGGGACCCTACAATGAGCAGTTCTTC.

The table lists this clone with a few counts. This sequence joins TRBV7-3 and TRBJ2-2, with TRBD1 matching over 8 bases. This CDR3 spans 16 amino acids. V was pared by 1 base and J by 5 bases, with 6 bases of the junction left unmatched. The V gene's germline CDR1 is SGHTA and CDR2 FQGTGA. Written as DNA, the CDR3 is TGTGCCAGCAGCTTAAGTCCAGGGGGCAAAACCGGGGAGCTGTTTTTT. As protein: CASSLSPGGKTGELFF.

The chain uses TRBV2 and TRBJ2-3, with a weak D call TRBD1 (6 bases). Germline CDR1 is SNHLY and CDR2 is FYNNEI. The CDR3 spans 13 residues. Trimming cost V 5 bases and J 3 bases, with 9 bases left between them. The CDR3 spells CASSLGGTDTQYF. CDR3 bases: TGTGCCAGCAGTTTAGGGGGAACAGATACGCAGTATTTT. Variable domain in full (rest from reference TRBV2 and TRBJ2-3): EPEVTQTPSHQVTQMGQEVILRCVPISNHLYFYWYRQILGQKVEFLVSFYNNEISEKSEIFDDQFSVERPDGSNFTLKIRSTKLEDSAMYFCASSLGGTDTQYFGPGTRLTVL.

V usage is TRBV27 and J usage is TRBJ1-1, with D possibly TRBD1 on 6 matching bases. The V and J ends lost 6 bases and 0 bases respectively, with 11 bases between them. The CDR3 runs to 14 residues. CDR1 and CDR2 from the germline V gene are MNHEY and SMNVEV (reference sequence). The CDR3 loop is CASRSGTLNTEAFF. The CDR3 DNA sequence: TGTGCCAGCAGGTCCGGGACATTGAACACTGAAGCTTTCTTT.

This CDR3 reads CASSSVSRGLNSPLHF. CDR3 in DNA: TGTGCCAGCAGCTCCGTCTCGAGGGGGTTGAATTCACCCCTCCACTTT. The chain joins TRBV7-8 to TRBJ1-6; D might be TRBD1 (6 bases). V was clipped by 4 bases and J by 7 bases, with 17 bases between them. The CDR3 covers 16 residues. Germline V gene lookup returns CDR1 SGHVS and CDR2 FQNEAQ.

Only a few counts were recorded for this clone. The chain carries TRBV4-1 and TRBJ2-3, with D unclear. Trimming shortened V by 1 base and J by 4 bases, and 12 bases separated the two germline ends. The CDR3 loop spans 15 amino acids. Per germline, CDR1 MGHRA and CDR2 YSYEKL. The CDR3 bases are TGCGCCAGCAGCCAAGCTTGGGGAATAGCAGATACGCAGTATTTT. It yields the protein CASSQAWGIADTQYF.

This chain connects TRBV30 to TRBJ1-6; 9 bases agree with TRBD1. This CDR3 has 14 residues. The V gene's germline CDR1 is GTSNPN and CDR2 SVGIG (reference sequence). Trimming at V came to 2 bases and at J to 8 bases, leaving 4 bases not matched to a gene. This CDR3 is CAWSIRTGDSPLHF. CDR3 DNA: TGTGCCTGGAGTATCCGGACAGGGGATTCACCCCTCCACTTT.

The chain is built from TRBV18 and TRBJ2-7; D might be TRBD2 (6 bases). V was cut by 0 bases and J by 3 bases, with 12 bases left in between. Germline lookup yields CDR1 KGHSH and CDR2 LQKENI. This CDR3 has 15 residues. The CDR3 DNA reads as TGTGCCAGCTCACCACCGTCGGGGGATTACTACGAGCAGTACTTC. Encoded protein: CASSPPSGDYYEQYF.